The 21 T cell receptor beta chains below were found in one sample sequenced in a study of identical twins. Each CDR3 protein gets one entry after TCRdb re-called the 5' RACE reads with MiXCR. This sample has 500,000 to 550,000 distinct CDR3 sequences, with around 22% found just once. This sample was shared with a second study, whose subject was yellow fever vaccine responses in identical twins.

The source material was CD4+ T cells sorted from blood. All receptors come from a woman between 18 and 30 years old in good health.

The V gene is TRBV9, the J gene TRBJ2-2; weak D call: TRBD1 (5 bases). This CDR3 comprises 16 residues. Germline V CDR1 and CDR2: SGDLS, YYNGEE. V was shortened by 0 bases and J by 5 bases, with 14 bases between the two germline ends. Here the CDR3 DNA reads TGTGCCAGCAGCGTAGGGGCAGGAAAGGGGACCGGGGAGCTGTTTTTT. This gives the protein CASSVGAGKGTGELFF.

The V call is TRBV5-1, the J call TRBJ2-7; D unresolved. This CDR3 is 15 amino acids long. V was trimmed by 6 bases and J by 0 bases, leaving 16 bases between them. CDR1 and CDR2 from the germline V gene are SGHRS and YFSETQ. CDR3 in amino acids: CASNLIPGDSYEQYF. The CDR3 DNA reads as TGCGCCAGCAACTTAATCCCCGGCGACTCCTACGAGCAGTACTTC.

There are a few counts of this clonotype. The CDR3 nucleotides read TGTGCCAGCAGTACTCCGACAGGGCTCCAAGAGACCCAGTACTTC. Translating it yields CASSTPTGLQETQYF. The rearrangement joins TRBV12-3 or TRBV12-4 to TRBJ2-5, with 7 nucleotides matching TRBD1. The CDR3 has 15 amino acids. The junction had 7 bases not matched to a gene; V was cut back by 5 bases and J by 1 base.

This chain links TRBV20-1 with TRBJ2-4; D call uncertain. In germline, CDR1 is DFQATT, CDR2 SNEGSKA (reference sequence). Deletions cut 5 bases from V and 2 bases from J, with 19 bases between. This CDR3 comprises 16 residues. Here the CDR3 DNA reads TGCAGTGCTCCTCTTATGGCTCTGGGGACCAAAAACATTCAGTACTTC. This gives the protein CSAPLMALGTKNIQYF.

This clonotype was counted only a few times. The chain links TRBV29-1 to TRBJ2-7, with 9 bases fitting TRBD2. The germline V gene encodes CDR1 SQVTM and CDR2 ANQGSEA. V lost 5 bases, J lost 6 bases, and 11 bases stayed unmatched. The CDR3 has 14 residues. Here the CDR3 DNA reads TGCAGCGTTCGTGGGACTGGGACTAGCAGCGAGCAGTACTTC. It codes for CSVRGTGTSSEQYF.

This clonotype was detected only a few times. The chain uses TRBV4-2 and TRBJ1-6; D is uncertain. The CDR3 has 15 residues. Germline V CDR1 and CDR2: LGHNA, YNFKEQ. The V gene lost 0 bases and the J gene lost 7 bases, with 10 bases spanning the gap. The CDR3 loop is CASSQELVTNSPLHF. CDR3 DNA sequence: TGTGCCAGCAGCCAAGAACTCGTGACAAATTCACCCCTCCACTTT.

V is TRBV2 and J is TRBJ2-4, with a tentative D call TRBD1 (6 bases). Deletions cut 7 bases from V and 5 bases from J, with 18 bases between. The germline gives CDR1 SNHLY, CDR2 FYNNEI. This CDR3 has 15 residues. In DNA, the CDR3 is TGTGCCAGCAACCCCCGAGGGGGTGGGCAAAACATTCAGTACTTC. Encoded protein: CASNPRGGGQNIQYF.

V gene TRBV25-1 combines with J gene TRBJ2-3; 12 bases map to TRBD2. The CDR3 totals 16 residues. Trimming removed 4 bases from V and 2 bases from J; junction bases left unmatched: 4. Germline V CDR1 and CDR2: MGHDK, SYGVNS. As DNA, the CDR3 is TGTGCCAGCAGTGGACTAGCGGGGGATCACACAGATACGCAGTATTTT. It specifies CASSGLAGDHTDTQYF.

The CDR3 is CASSRRTSGGAGETQYF. CDR3 DNA sequence: TGTGCCAGCAGTCGACGGACTAGCGGGGGGGCGGGGGAGACCCAGTACTTC. V usage is TRBV12-3 or TRBV12-4 and J usage is TRBJ2-5; 15 nucleotides match TRBD2. V lost 5 bases, J lost 5 bases, and 9 bases stayed unmatched. The CDR3 runs 17 residues.

This clonotype was seen only a few times. V and J are TRBV20-1 and TRBJ2-1, with 8 bases that match TRBD2. V dropped 0 bases and J dropped 6; count of bases not matched to a gene: 16. The CDR3 covers 18 residues. Germline V gene data show CDR1 as DFQATT and CDR2 as SNEGSKA (reference sequence). The chain's CDR3 is CSARDPGGPGLGGNEQFF. In DNA, the CDR3 is TGCAGTGCTAGAGATCCGGGGGGGCCTGGGCTAGGGGGCAATGAGCAGTTCTTC.

The chain combines TRBV29-1 with TRBJ2-3; D remains ambiguous. Germline CDR1 is SQVTM and CDR2 is ANQGSEA. The CDR3 totals 13 residues. Trimming shortened V by 3 bases and J by 6 bases, and 13 bases separated the two germline ends. The CDR3 here is CSVDSPAGDTQYF. The CDR3 DNA sequence: TGCAGCGTTGACAGCCCGGCTGGGGATACGCAGTATTTT.

The chain joins TRBV6-1 to TRBJ1-2; D might be TRBD1 (6 bases). This CDR3 has 14 amino acids. The germline V gene has CDR1 MNHNS and CDR2 SASEGT. V lost 7 bases and J 6 bases, leaving 18 bases between the germline ends. The CDR3 nucleotides are TGTGCCAGCATCAGGGGCACGAACCCAAATGGCTACACCTTC. Its protein product is CASIRGTNPNGYTF.

The rearrangement links TRBV20-1 to TRBJ2-1, with TRBD2 matching 7 bases. Germline values: CDR1 DFQATT, CDR2 SNEGSKA (reference sequence). V dropped 5 bases and J dropped 5; count of bases not matched to a gene: 12. This CDR3 has 15 amino acids. The CDR3 protein is CSAARGSGLNNEQFF. CDR3 in DNA: TGCAGTGCTGCCCGGGGTAGCGGGTTGAACAATGAGCAGTTCTTC.

The rearrangement uses TRBV3-1 and TRBJ2-7, with TRBD2 matching over 7 bases. This CDR3 region has 18 residues. V lost 4 bases to trimming and J lost 3 bases; unmatched junction nucleotides: 18. Germline-derived CDR1 and CDR2 are LGHDT and YNNKEL (reference sequence). The CDR3 DNA reads TGTGCCAGCAGCCCCCGGGTTGGAATCGGGAGGAATATCTACGAGCAGTACTTC. It translates to CASSPRVGIGRNIYEQYF.

This chain links TRBV7-9 with TRBJ2-1; 8 bases align to TRBD2. The CDR3 totals 17 residues. J was trimmed by 3 bases and V by 1 base; bases with no gene match: 8. The germline V gene has CDR1 SEHNR and CDR2 FQNEAQ (reference sequence). The CDR3 DNA is TGTGCCAGCAGCTTAGGGTCCCTCGGGGGGGACTACAATGAGCAGTTCTTC. It translates to CASSLGSLGGDYNEQFF.

This clonotype was counted between two and nine times. This chain joins TRBV4-1 and TRBJ2-3; 12 positions agree with TRBD2. V lost 4 bases, J lost 15 bases, and 14 bases stayed unmatched. The CDR3 runs to 15 residues. CDR1 and CDR2 (germline): MGHRA, YSYEKL. The CDR3 here is CASSLSGLAGGPSYF. The CDR3 DNA reads as TGCGCCAGCAGCCTATCGGGGCTAGCGGGAGGGCCCTCTTATTTT.

The chain is built from TRBV27 and TRBJ2-7, with D unresolved. From germline, CDR1 is MNHEY and CDR2 SMNVEV (reference sequence). The CDR3 sequence is 15 residues long. V lost 0 bases, J lost 2 bases, and 11 bases lay in between. In nucleotides, the CDR3 is TGTGCCAGCAGTTTATCGCAGCCTTCGCCCTACGAGCAGTACTTC. Translation: CASSLSQPSPYEQYF.

This clonotype came up a few times. This chain uses TRBV5-5 with TRBJ1-1; TRBD1 is a possible D gene (5 bases). V gave up 0 bases and J gave up 4 bases, with 10 bases separating them. From germline, CDR1 is SGHKS and CDR2 YYEKEE (reference sequence). The CDR3 has 14 amino acids. The CDR3 DNA sequence: TGTGCCAGCAGCTTGGCGGGGGTTGTCACTGAAGCTTTCTTT. It translates to CASSLAGVVTEAFF.

The gene calls are TRBV5-1 and TRBJ2-5; 7 positions match TRBD1. The germline CDR1 and CDR2 sequences are SGHRS and YFSETQ. V trimming: 2 bases; J trimming: 3 bases; junction bases outside the gene matches: 1. The CDR3 extends over 13 amino acids. The CDR3 DNA is TGCGCCAGCAGCTTCGACAGGGAAGAGACCCAGTACTTC. Translated: CASSFDREETQYF.

The table lists this clonotype with a few counts. The rearrangement joins TRBV24-1 to TRBJ2-6; D call uncertain. Germline lookup yields CDR1 KGHDR and CDR2 SFDVKD. Trimming removed 7 bases at V and 4 bases at J, with 16 bases between. The CDR3 is 16 amino acids. The CDR3 protein is CATSPETSTGANVLTF. The CDR3 coding sequence is TGTGCCACCAGCCCAGAAACCTCCACCGGGGCCAACGTCCTGACTTTC.

This clonotype was counted between two and nine times. The J gene is TRBJ2-5, the V gene TRBV29-1, with TRBD1 matching over 8 bases. Losses at the gene ends were 3 bases for V and 2 bases for J; bases not matched to a gene: 11. This CDR3 spans 16 amino acids. The germline V gene has CDR1 SQVTM and CDR2 ANQGSEA. CDR3 bases: TGCAGCGTTGACGCTATTGGACAGGGTCCACAAGAGACCCAGTACTTC. It translates to CSVDAIGQGPQETQYF.